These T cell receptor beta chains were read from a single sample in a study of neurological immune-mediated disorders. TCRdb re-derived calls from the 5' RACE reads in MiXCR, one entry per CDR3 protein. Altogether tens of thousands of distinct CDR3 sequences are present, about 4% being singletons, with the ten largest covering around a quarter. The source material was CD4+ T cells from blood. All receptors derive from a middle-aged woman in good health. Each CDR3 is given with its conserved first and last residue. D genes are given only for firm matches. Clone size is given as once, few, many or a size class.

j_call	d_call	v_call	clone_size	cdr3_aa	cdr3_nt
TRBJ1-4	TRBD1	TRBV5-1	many	CASSLRGQSNEKLFF	TGCGCCAGCAGCTTGAGGGGACAGTCTAATGAAAAACTGTTTTTT
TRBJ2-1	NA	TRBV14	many	CASSQVDVPPYNEQFF	TGTGCCAGCAGCCAAGTTGACGTCCCTCCCTACAATGAGCAGTTCTTC
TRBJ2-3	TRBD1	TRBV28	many	CASSLKGQGFWTQYF	TGTGCCAGCAGTTTAAAGGGACAGGGATTCTGGACGCAGTATTTT
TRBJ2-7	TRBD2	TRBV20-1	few	CSARSIPGGPRGYEQYF	TGCAGTGCTAGATCTATTCCGGGAGGGCCTAGAGGCTACGAGCAGTACTTC
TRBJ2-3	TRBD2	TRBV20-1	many	CSARDSSGGASPDTQYF	TGCAGTGCTAGAGATTCAAGCGGGGGGGCCAGTCCTGATACGCAGTATTTT
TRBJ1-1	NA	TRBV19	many	CASSVAQPYPRMNTEAFF	TGTGCCAGTAGCGTTGCGCAGCCCTACCCGAGAATGAACACTGAAGCTTTCTTT
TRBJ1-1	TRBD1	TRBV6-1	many	CASSRDRGFTEAFF	TGTGCCAGCAGTCGGGACAGGGGATTTACTGAAGCTTTCTTT
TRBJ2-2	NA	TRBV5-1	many	CASRGLDTGELFF	TGCGCCAGTCGTGGTCTGGACACCGGGGAGCTGTTTTTT
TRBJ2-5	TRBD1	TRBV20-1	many	CSARTGGVETQYF	TGCAGTGCTAGAACAGGGGGCGTAGAGACCCAGTACTTC
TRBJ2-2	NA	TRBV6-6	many	CASSTGNTGELFF	TGTGCCAGCAGTACAGGGAACACCGGGGAGCTGTTTTTT
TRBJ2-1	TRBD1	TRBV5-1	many	CASSPEGTDYNEQFF	TGCGCCAGCAGCCCCGAGGGGACAGACTACAATGAGCAGTTCTTC
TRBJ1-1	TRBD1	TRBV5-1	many	CASSLAGTGGTEAFF	TGCGCCAGCAGCTTGGCCGGAACAGGGGGTACTGAAGCTTTCTTT
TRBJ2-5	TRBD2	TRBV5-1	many	CASSASSGGPSTTETQYF	TGCGCCAGCAGCGCGTCTAGCGGGGGGCCTTCAACAACCGAGACCCAGTACTTC
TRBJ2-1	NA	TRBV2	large	CASRRTARSSYNEQFF	TGTGCCAGCAGGCGGACGGCCAGATCCTCCTACAATGAGCAGTTCTTC
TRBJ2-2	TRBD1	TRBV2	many	CASSKDRGSVNTGELFF	TGTGCCAGCAGTAAGGACAGGGGATCGGTGAACACCGGGGAGCTGTTTTTT
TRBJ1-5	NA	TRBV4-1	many	CASSQDGQGRHQPQHF	TGCGCCAGCAGCCAAGATGGGCAGGGGAGACATCAGCCCCAGCATTTT
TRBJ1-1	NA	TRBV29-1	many	CSVDRSLNTEAFF	TGCAGCGTTGACCGTTCACTGAACACTGAAGCTTTCTTT
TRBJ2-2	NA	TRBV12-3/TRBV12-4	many	CASRAQSTGELFF	TGTGCCAGCAGGGCGCAGAGCACCGGGGAGCTGTTTTTT
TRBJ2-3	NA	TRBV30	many	CAWRSGVWGDTQYF	TGTGCCTGGAGATCCGGGGTCTGGGGAGATACGCAGTATTTT
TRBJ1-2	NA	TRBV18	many	CASSPEQVHGYTF	TGTGCCAGCTCACCTGAACAGGTTCATGGCTACACCTTC